This entry lists 25 T cell receptor beta chains sequenced from one sample in a study of Graves' ophthalmopathy and Graves' hyperthyroidism. Amplification of TCR beta CDR3 regions used RNA transcripts. HTBI-primed RT-PCR formed the first round, and a multiplex PCR formed the second. TCRdb itself ran the multiplex PCR reads through MiXCR, one entry per CDR3 protein. This table has fewer than 250,000 distinct CDR3 sequences, under 30% appearing once. Sequencing input: peripheral blood. These receptors all stem from a man aged 45-60 years with Graves' ophthalmopathy.

This clonotype was recorded at least ten times. The chain couples TRBV29-1 to TRBJ2-5, with TRBD2 matching over 11 bases. Germline-derived CDR1 and CDR2 are SQVTM and ANQGSEA. The CDR3 is 15 residues long. V lost 4 bases to trimming and J lost 2 bases; unmatched junction nucleotides: 6. In DNA, the CDR3 is TGCAGCGTTGGAGAAACTAGCGGGAGACAAGAGACCCAGTACTTC. Its translation is CSVGETSGRQETQYF.

In this sample, this clonotype turned up many times. This chain connects TRBV24-1 to TRBJ2-5; 7 bases match TRBD1. CDR1 is KGHDR and CDR2 is SFDVKD in the germline V gene. This CDR3 has 15 amino acids. The V and J ends lost 4 bases and 1 base, in that order; junction bases with no gene match: 5. CDR3 bases: TGTGCCACCAGTGACTTGACAGGGCGCCAAGAGACCCAGTACTTC. This sequence encodes CATSDLTGRQETQYF.

This clonotype occurred many times. The genes are TRBV7-9 and TRBJ1-2; the D gene is possibly TRBD1 (6 bases). Germline-derived CDR1 and CDR2 are SEHNR and FQNEAQ (reference sequence). The length of the CDR3 is 17 residues. V lost 5 bases to trimming and J lost 2 bases, with 21 bases between them. The CDR3, as DNA: TGTGCCAGCAGCCAGCGGGGGCGGATCGGGAACAACTATGGCTACACCTTC. Protein product: CASSQRGRIGNNYGYTF.

This clonotype is a singleton in its sample. V and J are TRBV12-3 or TRBV12-4 and TRBJ2-7; weak D call: TRBD2 (5 bases). Between the trimmed V and J ends, which lost 6 bases and 6 bases, there was a span of 9 bases. This CDR3 is 11 amino acids long. In DNA, the CDR3 is TGTGCCAGCAGGAGGGCTGGCGAGCAGTACTTC. It codes for CASRRAGEQYF.

The chain recombines TRBV6-1 with TRBJ1-6; 8 nucleotides line up with TRBD1. The CDR3 sequence is 14 residues long. The V gene's germline CDR1 is MNHNS and CDR2 SASEGT. The V and J ends lost 3 bases and 13 bases, in that order; junction bases with no gene match: 8. The CDR3 sequence: CASSETGARDPLHF. The CDR3 region has the DNA TGTGCCAGCAGTGAGACAGGGGCTAGGGATCCCCTCCACTTT.

This clonotype has ten or more counts. The chain couples TRBV29-1 to TRBJ2-7, with D possibly being TRBD2 (5 bases). The CDR3 loop spans 13 amino acids. The germline V and J ends were trimmed by 4 bases and 6 bases, with 16 bases remaining between them. The germline V gene encodes CDR1 SQVTM and CDR2 ANQGSEA. DNA for the CDR3: TGCAGCGTTGTCCAGGAGGACCTCTTCGAGCAGTACTTC. It encodes CSVVQEDLFEQYF.

This clonotype was counted many times. The V and J genes are TRBV18 and TRBJ2-7; 13 positions agree with TRBD2. The CDR3 has 15 amino acids. V was clipped by 3 bases and J by 4 bases; unmatched bases: 3. Per germline, CDR1 KGHSH and CDR2 LQKENI. The DNA for the CDR3 is TGTGCCAGCTCACCGACTAGCGGGAGGCGATACGAGCAGTACTTC. Encoded protein: CASSPTSGRRYEQYF.

V gene TRBV5-1 combines with J gene TRBJ1-3, with D possibly TRBD1 on 6 matching bases. This CDR3 has 14 amino acids. Trimming left V 5 bases short and J 3 bases short, with 12 bases between. The germline V gene encodes CDR1 SGHRS and CDR2 YFSETQ. CDR3 nucleotide sequence: TGCGCCAGCAGTTATCAGGGGTTTGGAAACACCATATATTTT. This translates into CASSYQGFGNTIYF.

This clonotype was picked up many times. The rearrangement uses TRBV6-2 or TRBV6-3 and TRBJ2-7, with D perhaps matching TRBD1 or TRBD2 (5 bases each). Germline-derived CDR1 and CDR2 are MNHEY and SVGEGT. CDR3 length: 12 amino acids. V lost 8 bases and J lost 3, with 11 bases in between. The CDR3 protein is CASWGRIYEQYF. CDR3 sequence (DNA): TGTGCCAGCTGGGGACGGATCTACGAGCAGTACTTC.

This clonotype was counted at least ten times. V and J are TRBV10-2 and TRBJ2-4; 7 nucleotides agree with TRBD2. Trimming cost V 6 bases and J 2 bases; bases outside gene matches: 7. Germline loops: CDR1 WSHSY, CDR2 SAAADI. The CDR3 covers 15 residues. CDR3 DNA sequence: TGCGCCAGCAGAGGGGACTACTTAACCAAAAACATTCAGTACTTC. Its protein product is CASRGDYLTKNIQYF.

This clonotype was recorded many times. This chain uses TRBV30 with TRBJ2-7; D remains ambiguous. Trimming shortened V by 4 bases and J by 2 bases, and 6 bases separated the two germline ends. CDR1 and CDR2 from the germline V gene are GTSNPN and SVGIG (reference sequence). This CDR3 comprises 11 residues. The CDR3 nucleotides read TGTGCCTGGACTGCAACCTACGAGCAGTACTTC. This codes for CAWTATYEQYF.

V gene TRBV7-8 combines with J gene TRBJ2-7, with D unresolved. Trimming took off 5 bases at V and 4 bases at J, with 18 bases between the two ends. The germline CDR1 and CDR2 sequences are SGHVS and FQNEAQ. The CDR3 covers 15 residues. CDR3 sequence: CASSPPMRGDYEQYF. The CDR3 region has the DNA TGTGCCAGCAGCCCCCCTATGCGTGGGGATTACGAGCAGTACTTC. Together with reference TRBV7-8 and TRBJ2-7, the CDR3 gives the full variable domain: GAGVSQSPRYKVAKRGQDVALRCDPISGHVSLFWYQQALGQGPEFLTYFQNEAQLDKSGLPSDRFFAERPEGSVSTLKIQRTQQEDSAVYLCASSPPMRGDYEQYFGPGTRLTVT.

In its sample, this clonotype was seen many times. CDR3 in amino acids: CASSQRLAGMNTGELFF. The CDR3 DNA reads TGTGCCAGCAGCCAAAGACTAGCGGGGATGAACACCGGGGAGCTGTTTTTT. The chain joins TRBV11-2 to TRBJ2-2; TRBD2 matches 11 bases. Germline V gene data show CDR1 as SGHAT and CDR2 as FQNNGV. J lost 1 base, V lost 5 bases, and 6 bases had no gene match. The CDR3 extends over 17 amino acids.

In this sample, this clonotype turned up many times. The rearrangement links TRBV28 to TRBJ2-5; 10 bases are shared with TRBD1. V lost 8 bases, J lost 2 bases, and 11 bases stayed unmatched. The CDR3 is 16 amino acids. Germline CDR1 and CDR2: MDHEN and SYDVKM. In DNA, the CDR3 is TGTGCCAGCTCAACGACAGGGGGCGATGCGCAAGAGACCCAGTACTTC. This codes for CASSTTGGDAQETQYF.

There are many counts of this clonotype. CDR3 protein: CASRGGEENTGELFF. The CDR3 DNA reads as TGTGCCAGCAGGGGGGGAGAGGAAAACACCGGGGAGCTGTTTTTT. This rearrangement joins TRBV7-2 to TRBJ2-2; D possibly corresponds to TRBD2 (6 bases). With 6 bases removed from V and 2 bases from J, the gap between germline ends came to 13 bases. The germline gives CDR1 SGHTA, CDR2 FQGNSA. This CDR3 is 15 amino acids long.

This clonotype was counted ten times or more. The chain joins TRBV7-9 to TRBJ1-1; weak D call: TRBD1 (5 bases). This CDR3 spans 14 amino acids. Trimming removed 5 bases at V and 8 bases at J, with 18 bases between. Germline CDR1 and CDR2: SEHNR and FQNEAQ (reference sequence). DNA of the CDR3: TGTGCCAGCAGCCGGCCCGGGACCAGTCCCGAAGCTTTCTTT. It codes for CASSRPGTSPEAFF.

At least ten counts were recorded for this clonotype. The chain combines TRBV6-5 with TRBJ1-6; TRBD1 might be the D (6 bases). There are 14 residues in the CDR3. The V and J ends lost 4 bases and 10 bases respectively, with 14 bases between them. Germline-derived CDR1 and CDR2 are MNHEY and SVGAGI. This CDR3 reads CASSLQGLGSPLHF. The CDR3 DNA follows: TGTGCCAGCAGTTTGCAGGGGCTTGGCTCACCCCTCCACTTT.

Many counts were recorded for this clonotype. The gene calls are TRBV12-3 or TRBV12-4 and TRBJ1-2, with D unresolved. This CDR3 has 13 residues. Trimming removed 6 bases at V and 2 bases at J, with 10 bases between. The CDR3 sequence: CASSLTENYGYTF. CDR3 DNA sequence: TGTGCCAGCAGCCTTACCGAGAACTATGGCTACACCTTC.

This clonotype was counted at least ten times. The chain has TRBV7-2 and TRBJ2-7; D is unclear. Germline V gene lookup returns CDR1 SGHTA and CDR2 FQGNSA. Trimming removed 1 base at V and 0 bases at J, with 7 bases between. The CDR3 is 14 residues long. CDR3 nucleotide sequence: TGTGCCAGCAGCTTAGGAGGCTTCTCCTACGAGCAGTACTTC. Encoded protein: CASSLGGFSYEQYF.

This clonotype was seen at least ten times. The V gene is TRBV7-9, the J gene TRBJ2-7, with D perhaps matching TRBD1 or TRBD2 (5 bases each). The CDR3 has 15 amino acids. The V end lost 2 bases, the J end lost 2 bases, and 13 bases lay between the germline ends. The germline CDR1 and CDR2 sequences are SEHNR and FQNEAQ (reference sequence). The DNA of the CDR3 is TGTGCCAGCAGCTTACTTCCGGGGCCCCCCTACGAGCAGTACTTC. Protein: CASSLLPGPPYEQYF. The complete variable domain, with remaining parts taken from reference TRBV7-9 and TRBJ2-7, reads DTGVSQNPRHKITKRGQNVTFRCDPISEHNRLYWYRQTLGQGPEFLTYFQNEAQLEKSRLLSDRFSAERPKGSFSTLEIQRTEQGDSAMYLCASSLLPGPPYEQYFGPGTRLTVT.

This clonotype was detected ten times or more. This chain uses TRBV7-2 with TRBJ2-7, with 12 bases fitting TRBD2. V trimming: 5 bases; J trimming: 7 bases; junction bases outside the gene matches: 6. Per the germline V gene, CDR1 is SGHTA and CDR2 is FQGNSA. This CDR3 has 14 residues. CDR3 protein: CASSPTSGSEEQYF. Written as DNA, the CDR3 is TGTGCCAGCAGCCCGACTAGCGGGAGTGAAGAGCAGTACTTC.

This clonotype was counted ten times or more. The J gene is TRBJ2-7, the V gene TRBV9; D possibly corresponds to TRBD2 (5 bases). Germline values: CDR1 SGDLS, CDR2 YYNGEE. V lost 3 bases and J 0 bases, leaving 13 bases between the germline ends. The CDR3 sequence is 15 residues long. CDR3 coding DNA: TGTGCCAGCAGCGCCCATTCGGACTCCTCCTACGAGCAGTACTTC. It encodes CASSAHSDSSYEQYF.

The chain is built from TRBV28 and TRBJ2-7; 7 positions match TRBD2. This CDR3 contains 17 residues. Germline V gives CDR1 MDHEN, CDR2 SYDVKM. V was pared by 3 bases and J by 3 bases, with 14 bases of the junction left unmatched. DNA for the CDR3: TGTGCCAGCAGTTTGAGGTGGGGCATAGCGGGCTTCTACGAGCAGTACTTC. Translation gives CASSLRWGIAGFYEQYF.

There are many counts of this clonotype. This rearrangement joins TRBV6-5 to TRBJ1-4; D gene ambiguous. V dropped 3 bases and J dropped 6 bases, with 14 bases sitting between them. This CDR3 is built from 15 residues. Germline V gene data show CDR1 as MNHEY and CDR2 as SVGAGI. The CDR3 coding sequence is TGTGCCAGCAGTTATTCCAGGACTGCCGATGAAAAACTGTTTTTT. Protein sequence: CASSYSRTADEKLFF.

This clonotype was seen more than once but under ten times. The chain recombines TRBV28 with TRBJ1-2; a possible D gene is TRBD1 (6 bases). This CDR3 has 13 residues. Germline values: CDR1 MDHEN, CDR2 SYDVKM. Trimming stripped 3 bases from V and 5 bases from J, with 10 bases between. The CDR3 region is CASSFTGRYGYTF. Here the CDR3 DNA reads TGTGCCAGCAGTTTTACAGGGAGGTATGGCTACACCTTC.